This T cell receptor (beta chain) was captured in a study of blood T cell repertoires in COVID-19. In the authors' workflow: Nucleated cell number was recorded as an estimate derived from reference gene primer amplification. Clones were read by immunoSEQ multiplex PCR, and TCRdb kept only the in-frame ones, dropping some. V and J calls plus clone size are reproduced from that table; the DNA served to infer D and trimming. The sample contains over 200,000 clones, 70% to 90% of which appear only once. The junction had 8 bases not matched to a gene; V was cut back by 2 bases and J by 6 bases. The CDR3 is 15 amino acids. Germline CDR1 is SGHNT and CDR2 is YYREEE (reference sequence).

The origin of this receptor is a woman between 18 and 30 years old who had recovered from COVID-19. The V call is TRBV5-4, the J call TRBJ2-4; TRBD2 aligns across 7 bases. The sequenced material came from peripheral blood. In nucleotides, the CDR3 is TGTGCCAGCAGCTTAGGGCGGGAGAAATCAAACATTCAGTACTTC. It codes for CASSLGREKSNIQYF.